The rows below give T cell receptor beta chains drawn from one sample of a study of lymphopenia after photon versus proton radiotherapy. Only in-frame clones appear in the TCRdb table, and some are missing; sequencing was by immunoSEQ multiplex PCR. The sample includes fewer than 3,000 clones, about 95% of them seen just once. The sequenced sample was peripheral blood, obtained from a patient treated with photon-based radiotherapy. The receptors come from a woman in her seventies with pancreatic cancer. CDR3s include the opening cysteine and the closing phenylalanine or tryptophan. A D gene is named only where the DNA matches it firmly. Size tells how often a clone was seen (once, few, many) or the class of an expanded clone, and some rows leave it out.

>NA|TRBV11-3|TRBD1|TRBJ2-7
TGTGCCAGCAGCACCGGGACAGGGAACGAGCAGTACTTC
CASSTGTGNEQYF
>once|TRBV5-1|TRBD1|TRBJ2-2
TGCGCCAGCAGCTTGGCCGGGACAGGGGGCGCCGGGGAGCTGTTTTTT
CASSLAGTGGAGELFF
>NA|TRBV18|TRBD1|TRBJ2-5
TGTGCCAGCTCACCACGGACCACAGGGGAAGAGACCCAGTACTTC
CASSPRTTGEETQYF
>once|TRBV4-1|TRBD2|TRBJ2-1
TGCGCCAGCAGCCAAACTAGCGCACCATACAATGAGCAGTTCTTC
CASSQTSAPYNEQFF
>NA|TRBV19|NA|TRBJ2-1
TGTGCCAGTAGTATAGGCTGGAGCTCCTACAATGAGCAGTTCTTC
CASSIGWSSYNEQFF
>few|TRBV28|TRBD1|TRBJ1-6
TGTGCCACCTCCCGACAGGGGGCTAATTCACCCCTCCACTTT
CATSRQGANSPLHF
>NA|TRBV2|NA|TRBJ1-5
TGTGCCAGCAGAAGCGGGACCCACAATCAGCCCCAGCATTTT
CASRSGTHNQPQHF
>NA|TRBV28|TRBD1|TRBJ1-1
TGTGCCAGCAGTTCCATACAGGGGGGGAACACTGAAGCTTTCTTT
CASSSIQGGNTEAFF
>NA|TRBV6-6|NA|TRBJ1-1
TGTGCCAGCAGTTCTGGGGGGATGAACACTGAAGCTTTCTTT
CASSSGGMNTEAFF
>NA|TRBV5-5|NA|TRBJ1-1
TGTGCCAGCAGCTTGTTGGCGGCGGGAAACACTGAAGCTTTCTTT
CASSLLAAGNTEAFF
>few|TRBV7-9|TRBD2|TRBJ2-7
TGTGCCAGCAGCTCCTTAGCGGGAGGGTTGGAATACGAGCAGTACTTC
CASSSLAGGLEYEQYF
>NA|TRBV7-8|TRBD1|TRBJ2-1
TGTGCCAGCAGCAGATATCGGGACAGGGCCTACAATGAGCAGTTCTTC
CASSRYRDRAYNEQFF
>NA|TRBV7-8|NA|TRBJ2-2
TGTGCCAGCAGCTTAGTGAGGGTTCCCGGGGAGCTGTTTTTT
CASSLVRVPGELFF
>NA|TRBV4-3|NA|TRBJ2-1
TGCGCCAGCAGCCAAGAAGGAGGGAATGAGCAGTTCTTC
CASSQEGGNEQFF
>NA|TRBV11-3|TRBD1|TRBJ1-2
TGTGCCAGCAGCTGGACAGGGAACTATGGCTACACCTTC
CASSWTGNYGYTF
>NA|TRBV11-2|NA|TRBJ1-1
TGTGCCAGCAGCGACGGGTGGACAGCTAACACTGAAGCTTTCTTT
CASSDGWTANTEAFF
>NA|TRBV7-6|NA|TRBJ2-6
TGTGCCAGCAGCCAGAGAACAATCTCACAAAGTCGGGCCAACGTCCTGACTTTC
CASSQRTISQSRANVLTF
>NA|TRBV29-1|NA|TRBJ1-1
TGCAGCGTTGAAGACGCGGGCTACGGTACTGAAGCTTTCTTT
CSVEDAGYGTEAFF
>NA|TRBV19|TRBD1|TRBJ2-7
TGTGCCAGTAGTTCCAGGGACAGCAGCTACGAGCAGTACTTC
CASSSRDSSYEQYF
>NA|TRBV19|TRBD1|TRBJ1-5
TGTGCCAGTACGCCCAGGGGGGAAGGCAATCAGCCCCAGCATTTT
CASTPRGEGNQPQHF
>NA|TRBV12-5|NA|TRBJ2-7
TGTGCTAGTGGTTTGGATGGATACGAGCAGTACTTC
CASGLDGYEQYF
>NA|TRBV19|NA|TRBJ1-4
TGTGCCAGTAGCGCGCCCCGACAGAATGAAAAACTGTTTTTT
CASSAPRQNEKLFF
>NA|TRBV5-4|TRBD1|TRBJ2-7
TGTGCCAGCAGTTCCGGGACAGACCTTTACGAGCAGTACTTC
CASSSGTDLYEQYF
>NA|TRBV4-3|NA|TRBJ1-2
TGCGCCAGCAGCCAACTTGGCGGGGGCCGGGGTGGCTACACCTTC
CASSQLGGGRGGYTF
>NA|TRBV10-3|NA|TRBJ2-7
TGTGCCATCAGTGAGTCGAGTAGCAGGACCTACGAGCAGTACTTC
CAISESSSRTYEQYF
>NA|TRBV6-5|NA|TRBJ1-1
TGTGCCAGCAGTAAAGGGGTAACGGTGAACACTGAAGCTTTCTTT
CASSKGVTVNTEAFF
>NA|TRBV7-9|TRBD1|TRBJ1-3
TGTGCCAGCAGCTTCGGGGACAGCTCTGGAAACACCATATATTTT
CASSFGDSSGNTIYF
>NA|TRBV2|NA|TRBJ1-4
TGTGCCAGCAGTCGCCGAACTAATGAAAAACTGTTTTTT
CASSRRTNEKLFF
>NA|TRBV4-1|NA|TRBJ2-2
TGCGCCAGCAGCCAAGCAGGACATTTCGGGGAGCTGTTTTTT
CASSQAGHFGELFF
>NA|TRBV30|NA|TRBJ2-7
TGTGCCTGGGGGGAAATCTACGAGCAGTACTTC
CAWGEIYEQYF
>NA|TRBV7-9|TRBD1|TRBJ1-1
TGTGCCAGCAGCAGGGACAGGGGGCTGGGTGAAGCTTTCTTT
CASSRDRGLGEAFF
>NA|TRBV18|NA|TRBJ2-7
TGTGCCAGCTCACCGAGACAGGACCCTTCCTACGAGCAGTACTTC
CASSPRQDPSYEQYF
>NA|TRBV4-1|TRBD2|TRBJ2-1
TGCGCCAGCAGCCAAGATATGCTTAGCGGGAGTTGGAATGAGCAGTTCTTC
CASSQDMLSGSWNEQFF
>NA|TRBV21-1|NA|TRBJ1-2
TGTGCCAGCAGCAAGGGGAAACTTAATGGCTACACCTTC
CASSKGKLNGYTF
>NA|TRBV9|NA|TRBJ2-5
TGTGCCAGCAGCGTAGTCCAGGGGGGTCAGGAGACCCAGTACTTC
CASSVVQGGQETQYF
>NA|TRBV9|NA|TRBJ2-5
TGTGCCAGCAGCGTAATGGGGGACGGAGAGACCCAGTACTTC
CASSVMGDGETQYF
>few|TRBV4-1|TRBD1|TRBJ1-5
TGCGCCAGCAGCCAAGCGGTAGGGACAGGGAACTATCAGCCCCAGCATTTT
CASSQAVGTGNYQPQHF
>NA|TRBV6-5|TRBD1|TRBJ1-2
TGTGCCAGCAGCCAACAGGGGGCAGGGTATGGCTACACCTTC
CASSQQGAGYGYTF
>NA|TRBV12-5|TRBD2|TRBJ2-1
TGTGCTAGTGGTTTCAAATCAGCCATAGCGGGTCGGGAGAATGAGCAGTTCTTC
CASGFKSAIAGRENEQFF
>NA|TRBV11-2|NA|TRBJ2-5
TGTGCCAGCAGCATATCATCGCAGGGGACCCAGTACTTC
CASSISSQGTQYF
>NA|TRBV28|NA|TRBJ1-6
TGTGCCAGCAGCGGAGTCGGGCTCTATAATTCACCCCTCCACTTT
CASSGVGLYNSPLHF
>NA|TRBV4-1|TRBD2|TRBJ2-1
TGCGCCAGCAGCCAATCTGGGAGGTTGGGGACTAGCAAGGGTCAGGGGGAGCAGTTCTTC
CASSQSGRLGTSKGQGEQFF
>NA|TRBV18|NA|TRBJ1-3
TGTGCCAGCTCATCTGGACAGCACTCTGGAAACACCATATATTTT
CASSSGQHSGNTIYF
>NA|TRBV4-3|NA|TRBJ1-4
TGCGCCAGCAGCCAAGATAGTAGGGCTAATGAAAAACTGTTTTTT
CASSQDSRANEKLFF
>NA|TRBV7-9|NA|TRBJ2-5
TGTGCCAGCGGCGCAGGGCGGCAAGAGACCCAGTACTTC
CASGAGRQETQYF
>NA|TRBV7-6|NA|TRBJ2-5
TGTGCCAGCAGCTTAGAACAAGCGTTCGGGGAGACCCAGTACTTC
CASSLEQAFGETQYF
>NA|TRBV27|TRBD2|TRBJ2-4
TGTGCCAGCAGTTTATCGGGGGGGTATAAAAACATTCAGTACTTC
CASSLSGGYKNIQYF
>NA|TRBV14|NA|TRBJ2-1
TGTACCAGCAGCCCAGGGACCTTCGGCAAGCAGTTCTTC
CTSSPGTFGKQFF
>NA|TRBV5-1|NA|TRBJ2-3
TGCGCCAGCAGCTTGGACGGGTACCCCACAGATACGCAGTATTTT
CASSLDGYPTDTQYF
>NA|TRBV10-3|NA|TRBJ2-3
TGTGCCACGAACGAAGGAGGGCCAGATACGCAGTATTTT
CATNEGGPDTQYF